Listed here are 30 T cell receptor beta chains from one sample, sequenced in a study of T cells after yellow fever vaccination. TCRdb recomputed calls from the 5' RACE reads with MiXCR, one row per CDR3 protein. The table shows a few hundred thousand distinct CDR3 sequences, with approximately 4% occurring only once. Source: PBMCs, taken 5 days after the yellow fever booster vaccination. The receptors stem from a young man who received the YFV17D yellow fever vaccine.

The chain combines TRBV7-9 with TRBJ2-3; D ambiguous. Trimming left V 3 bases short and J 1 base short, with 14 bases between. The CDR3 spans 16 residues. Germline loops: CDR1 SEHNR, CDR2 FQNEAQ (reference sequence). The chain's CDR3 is CASSFRISRGTDTQYF. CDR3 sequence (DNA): TGTGCCAGCAGCTTCAGAATTTCCCGAGGCACAGATACGCAGTATTTT.

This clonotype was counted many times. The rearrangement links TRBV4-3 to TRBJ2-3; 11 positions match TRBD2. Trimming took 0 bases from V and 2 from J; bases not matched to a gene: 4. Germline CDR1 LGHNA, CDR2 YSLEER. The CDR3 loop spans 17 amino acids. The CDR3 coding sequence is TGCGCCAGCAGCCAAGAGTCGGGACTAGCGGCCACAGATACGCAGTATTTT. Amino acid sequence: CASSQESGLAATDTQYF.

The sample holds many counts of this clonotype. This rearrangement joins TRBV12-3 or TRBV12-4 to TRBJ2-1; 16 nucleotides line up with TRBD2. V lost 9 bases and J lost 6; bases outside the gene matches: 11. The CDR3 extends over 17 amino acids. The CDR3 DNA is TGTGCCAGTCTGCCGGGACTAGCGGGGGGGGTAGGCAATGAGCAGTTCTTC. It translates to CASLPGLAGGVGNEQFF.

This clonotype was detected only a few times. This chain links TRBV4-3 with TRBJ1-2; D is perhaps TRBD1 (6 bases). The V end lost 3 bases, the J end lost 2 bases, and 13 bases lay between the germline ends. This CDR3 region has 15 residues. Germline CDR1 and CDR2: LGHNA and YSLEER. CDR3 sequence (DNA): TGCGCCAGCAGCCACGAAAGACAGGTGAACTATGGCTACACCTTC. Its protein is CASSHERQVNYGYTF.

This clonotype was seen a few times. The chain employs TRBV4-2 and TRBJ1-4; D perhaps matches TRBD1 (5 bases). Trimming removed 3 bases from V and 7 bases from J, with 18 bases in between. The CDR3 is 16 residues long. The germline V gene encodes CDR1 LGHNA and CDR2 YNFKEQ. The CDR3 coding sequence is TGTGCCAGCAGCCATCCCTCCCCCAGGGAGGGTGAAAAACTGTTTTTT. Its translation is CASSHPSPREGEKLFF.

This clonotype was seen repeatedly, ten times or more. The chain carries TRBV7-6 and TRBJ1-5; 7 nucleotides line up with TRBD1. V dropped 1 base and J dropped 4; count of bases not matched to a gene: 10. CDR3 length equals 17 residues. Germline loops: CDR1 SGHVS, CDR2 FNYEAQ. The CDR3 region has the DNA TGTGCCAGCAGCTTAGAACCTGGGGACAGAGAAAATCAGCCCCAGCATTTT. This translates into CASSLEPGDRENQPQHF.

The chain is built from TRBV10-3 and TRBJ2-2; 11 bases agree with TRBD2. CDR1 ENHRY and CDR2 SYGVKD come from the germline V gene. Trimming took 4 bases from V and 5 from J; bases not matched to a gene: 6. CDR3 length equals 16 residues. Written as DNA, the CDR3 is TGTGCCATCAGTGTTATAGCGGGGGGGCCTACCGGGGAGCTGTTTTTT. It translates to CAISVIAGGPTGELFF.

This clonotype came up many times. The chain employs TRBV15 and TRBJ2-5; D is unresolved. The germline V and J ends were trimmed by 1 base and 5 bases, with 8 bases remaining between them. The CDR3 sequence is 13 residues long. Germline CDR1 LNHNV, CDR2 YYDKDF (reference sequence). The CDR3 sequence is CATSRVSRETQYF. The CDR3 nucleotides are TGTGCCACCAGCAGAGTGTCGCGGGAGACCCAGTACTTC.

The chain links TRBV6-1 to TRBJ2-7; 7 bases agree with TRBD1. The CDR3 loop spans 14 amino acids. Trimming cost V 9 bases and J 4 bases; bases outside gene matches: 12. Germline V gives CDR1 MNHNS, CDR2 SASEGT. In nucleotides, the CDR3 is TGTGCCAGTATGGACCGAGGGGGCGCGTACGAGCAGTACGTC. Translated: CASMDRGGAYEQYV.

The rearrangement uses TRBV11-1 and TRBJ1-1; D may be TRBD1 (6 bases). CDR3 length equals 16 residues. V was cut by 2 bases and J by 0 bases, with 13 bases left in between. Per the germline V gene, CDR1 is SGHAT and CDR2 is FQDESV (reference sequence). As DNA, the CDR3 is TGTGCCAGCAGCTTAAGCGCAGGGGAGTTGAACACTGAAGCTTTCTTT. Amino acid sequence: CASSLSAGELNTEAFF. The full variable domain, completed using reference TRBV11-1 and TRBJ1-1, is EAEVAQSPRYKITEKSQAVAFWCDPISGHATLYWYRQILGQGPELLVQFQDESVVDDSQLPKDRFSAERLKGVDSTLKIQPAELGDSAMYLCASSLSAGELNTEAFFGQGTRLTVV.

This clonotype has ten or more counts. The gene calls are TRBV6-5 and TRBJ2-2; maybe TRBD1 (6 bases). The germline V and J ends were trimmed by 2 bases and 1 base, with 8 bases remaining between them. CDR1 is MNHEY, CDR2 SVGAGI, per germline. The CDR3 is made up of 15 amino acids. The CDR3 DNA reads TGTGCCAGCAGTTACGGACAGATGAACACCGGGGAGCTGTTTTTT. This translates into CASSYGQMNTGELFF.

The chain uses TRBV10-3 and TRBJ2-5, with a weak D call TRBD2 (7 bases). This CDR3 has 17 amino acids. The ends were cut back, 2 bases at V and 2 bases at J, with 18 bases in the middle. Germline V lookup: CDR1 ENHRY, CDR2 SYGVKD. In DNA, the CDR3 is TGTGCCATCAGTGAGCGGGGGGTCGGGACATTACAAGAGACCCAGTACTTC. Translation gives CAISERGVGTLQETQYF.

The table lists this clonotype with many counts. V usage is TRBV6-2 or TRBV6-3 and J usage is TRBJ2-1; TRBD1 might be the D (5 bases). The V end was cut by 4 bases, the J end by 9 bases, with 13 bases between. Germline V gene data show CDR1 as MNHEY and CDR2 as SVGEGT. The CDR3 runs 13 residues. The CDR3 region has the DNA TGTGCCAGCAGTTCTCACAGAAGGGGTGAGCAGTTCTTC. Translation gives CASSSHRRGEQFF.

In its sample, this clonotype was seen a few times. The CDR3 DNA sequence: TGTGCCAGCACCCCAACCGGAAGTGAAGCTTTCTTT. Amino acids: CASTPTGSEAFF. The chain recombines TRBV7-9 with TRBJ1-1; D remains ambiguous. The CDR3 sequence is 12 residues long. Germline V gene sequence: CDR1 SEHNR, CDR2 FQNEAQ (reference sequence). Trimming left V 7 bases short and J 7 bases short, with 13 bases between. The full variable domain, completed using reference TRBV7-9 and TRBJ1-1, is DTGVSQNPRHKITKRGQNVTFRCDPISEHNRLYWYRQTLGQGPEFLTYFQNEAQLEKSRLLSDRFSAERPKGSFSTLEIQRTEQGDSAMYLCASTPTGSEAFFGQGTRLTVV.

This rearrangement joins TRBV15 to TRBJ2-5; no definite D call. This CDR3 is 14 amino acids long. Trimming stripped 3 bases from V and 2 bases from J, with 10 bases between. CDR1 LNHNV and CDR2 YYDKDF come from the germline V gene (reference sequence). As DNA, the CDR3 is TGTGCCACCAGCAGCGCTTGGGGACAAGAGACCCAGTACTTC. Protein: CATSSAWGQETQYF.

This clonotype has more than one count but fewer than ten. The CDR3 here is CASSQEPTGSDTQYF. DNA for the CDR3: TGCGCCAGCAGCCAAGAGCCCACAGGGTCAGATACGCAGTATTTT. The V and J genes are TRBV4-3 and TRBJ2-3, with D perhaps TRBD1 (6 bases). In germline, CDR1 is LGHNA, CDR2 YSLEER. V shed 0 bases and J shed 4 bases, with 11 bases lying between them. This CDR3 has 15 residues.

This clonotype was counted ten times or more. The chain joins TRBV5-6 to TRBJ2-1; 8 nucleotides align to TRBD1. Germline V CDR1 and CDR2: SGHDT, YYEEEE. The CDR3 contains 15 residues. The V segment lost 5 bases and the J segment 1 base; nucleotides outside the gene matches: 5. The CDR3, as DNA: TGTGCCAGCAGGAAAGGACAGGGATCCTACAATGAGCAGTTCTTC. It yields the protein CASRKGQGSYNEQFF.

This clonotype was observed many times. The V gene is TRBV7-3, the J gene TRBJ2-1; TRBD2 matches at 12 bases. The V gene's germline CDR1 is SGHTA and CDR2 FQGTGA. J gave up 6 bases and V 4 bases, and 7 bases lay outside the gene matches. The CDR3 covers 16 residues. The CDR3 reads CASSSPTSGGGNEQFF. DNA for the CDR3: TGTGCCAGCAGCTCCCCGACTAGCGGGGGAGGCAATGAGCAGTTCTTC.

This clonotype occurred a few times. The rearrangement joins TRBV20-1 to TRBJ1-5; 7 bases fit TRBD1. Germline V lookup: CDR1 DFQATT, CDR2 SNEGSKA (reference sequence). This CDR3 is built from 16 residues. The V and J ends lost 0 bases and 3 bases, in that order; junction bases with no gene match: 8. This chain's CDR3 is CSARDKEGALNQPQHF. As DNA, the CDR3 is TGCAGTGCTAGAGATAAGGAGGGGGCCCTCAATCAGCCCCAGCATTTT.

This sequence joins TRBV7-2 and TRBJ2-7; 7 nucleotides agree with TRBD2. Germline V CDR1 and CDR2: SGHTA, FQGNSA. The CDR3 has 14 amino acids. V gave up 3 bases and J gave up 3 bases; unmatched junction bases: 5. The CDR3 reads CASSLGGTIYEQYV. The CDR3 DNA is TGTGCCAGCAGCTTGGGGGGGACGATCTACGAGCAGTACGTC.

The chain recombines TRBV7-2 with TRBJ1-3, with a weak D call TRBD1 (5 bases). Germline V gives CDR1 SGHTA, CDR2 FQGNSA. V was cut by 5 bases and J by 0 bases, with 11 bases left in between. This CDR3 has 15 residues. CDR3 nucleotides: TGTGCCAGCAGCGTACAGGTTCTCTCTGGAAACACCATATATTTT. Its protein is CASSVQVLSGNTIYF.

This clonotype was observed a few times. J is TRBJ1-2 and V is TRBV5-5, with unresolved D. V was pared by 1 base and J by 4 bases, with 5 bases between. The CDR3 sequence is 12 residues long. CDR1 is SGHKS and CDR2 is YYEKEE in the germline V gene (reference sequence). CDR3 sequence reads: CASSLNGYGYTF. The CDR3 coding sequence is TGTGCCAGCAGCTTGAATGGCTATGGCTACACCTTC.

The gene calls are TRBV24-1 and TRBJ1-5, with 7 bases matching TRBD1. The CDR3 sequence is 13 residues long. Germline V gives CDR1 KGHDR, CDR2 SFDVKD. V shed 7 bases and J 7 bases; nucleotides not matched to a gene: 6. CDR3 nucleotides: TGTGCCACCAGCGGACAGGTTGGACAGCCCCAGCATTTT. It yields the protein CATSGQVGQPQHF.

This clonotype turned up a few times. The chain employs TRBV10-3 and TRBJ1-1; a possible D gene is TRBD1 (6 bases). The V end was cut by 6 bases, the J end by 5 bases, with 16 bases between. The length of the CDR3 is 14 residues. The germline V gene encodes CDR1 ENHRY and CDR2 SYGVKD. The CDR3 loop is CAIREDSLPTEAFF. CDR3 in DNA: TGTGCCATCAGAGAGGACAGCCTACCGACTGAAGCTTTCTTT.

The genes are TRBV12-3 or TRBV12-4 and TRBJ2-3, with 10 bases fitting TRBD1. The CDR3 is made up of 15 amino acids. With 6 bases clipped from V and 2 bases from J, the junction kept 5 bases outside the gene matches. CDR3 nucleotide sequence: TGTGCCAGCAGCTCGACAGGGGGCAACACAGATACGCAGTATTTT. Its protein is CASSSTGGNTDTQYF.

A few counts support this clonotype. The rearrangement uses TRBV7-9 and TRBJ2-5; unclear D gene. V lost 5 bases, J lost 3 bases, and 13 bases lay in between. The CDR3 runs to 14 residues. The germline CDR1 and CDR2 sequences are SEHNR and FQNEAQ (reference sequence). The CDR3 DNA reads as TGTGCCAGCAGCCGATATGAGAGCGAAGAGACCCAGTACTTC. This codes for CASSRYESEETQYF.

In DNA, the CDR3 is TGCAGTGCTAGGTCGGACAGGGAGTTGTTTCAGCCCCAGCATTTT. Protein product: CSARSDRELFQPQHF. This chain links TRBV20-1 with TRBJ1-5; 8 bases fit TRBD1. V lost 3 bases and J lost 6; bases outside the gene matches: 10. CDR3 length equals 15 residues. The germline CDR1 and CDR2 sequences are DFQATT and SNEGSKA (reference sequence).

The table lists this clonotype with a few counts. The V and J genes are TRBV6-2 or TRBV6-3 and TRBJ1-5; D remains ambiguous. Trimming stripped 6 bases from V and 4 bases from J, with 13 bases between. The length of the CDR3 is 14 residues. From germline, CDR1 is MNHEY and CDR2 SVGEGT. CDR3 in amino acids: CASRDLWENQPQHF. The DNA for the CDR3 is TGTGCCAGCAGAGACCTGTGGGAAAATCAGCCCCAGCATTTT.

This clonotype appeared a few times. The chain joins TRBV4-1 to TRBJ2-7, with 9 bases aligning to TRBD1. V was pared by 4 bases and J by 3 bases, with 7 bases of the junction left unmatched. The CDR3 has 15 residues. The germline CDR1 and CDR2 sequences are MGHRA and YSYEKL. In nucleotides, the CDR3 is TGCGCCAGCAGCCCCGGACAGGGGCCGATCTACGAGCAGTACTTC. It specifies CASSPGQGPIYEQYF.

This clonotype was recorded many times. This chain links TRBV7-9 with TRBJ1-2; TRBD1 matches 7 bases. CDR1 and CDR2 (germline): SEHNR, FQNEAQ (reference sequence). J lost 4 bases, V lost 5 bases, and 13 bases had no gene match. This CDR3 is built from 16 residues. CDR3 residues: CASSRTRQGGTYGYTF. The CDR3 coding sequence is TGTGCCAGCAGCCGTACGAGACAGGGAGGGACCTATGGCTACACCTTC.